A selection of T cell receptor beta chains follows, all from one sample in a study of immune characterization of retroperitoneal liposarcoma. MiXCR was run by TCRdb on the PCR reads, yielding one entry per CDR3 protein. The sample includes around 11,000 distinct CDR3 sequences, around a quarter of them seen just once. Sequencing was performed on tumor tissue. The source is a male donor with retroperitoneal liposarcoma. The CDR3 runs from the conserved cysteine through the conserved F or W. The order of the fields is J gene, CDR3 length, D gene, V gene, clone size, CDR3 DNA, CDR3 protein. A D gene is named only where the DNA matches it firmly. Clone size is stated in some rows and not others, as once, few, many or a class when expanded.

J: TRBJ2-1; length: 14; D: -; V: TRBV27; size: many; DNA: TGTGCCAGCAGTTTCGAGAGCTCCTACAATGAGCAGTTCTTC; CDR3: CASSFESSYNEQFF
J: TRBJ2-7; length: 15; D: -; V: TRBV10-1; size: -; DNA: TGCGCCAGCAGTGAGTCTATGGCAGGGGTCAATGAGCAGTACTTC; CDR3: CASSESMAGVNEQYF
J: TRBJ2-1; length: 14; D: TRBD1; V: TRBV24-1; size: once; DNA: TGTGCCACTAGCCCACAGGGGGCCGGCAATGAGCAGTTCTTC; CDR3: CATSPQGAGNEQFF
J: TRBJ2-7; length: 14; D: TRBD2; V: TRBV27; size: medium-sized; DNA: TGTGCCAGCAGTTTCACTAGCGCGTCCTACGAGCAGTACTTC; CDR3: CASSFTSASYEQYF
J: TRBJ2-4; length: 13; D: -; V: TRBV6-1; size: many; DNA: TGTGCCAGCAGGATGGGAGCCAAAAACATTCAGTACTTC; CDR3: CASRMGAKNIQYF
J: TRBJ2-3; length: 15; D: TRBD2; V: TRBV6-6; size: many; DNA: TGTGCCAGCAGTTACTCGTACGGGGGGGCAGGTACGCAGTATTTT; CDR3: CASSYSYGGAGTQYF
J: TRBJ2-3; length: 17; D: TRBD2; V: TRBV7-2; size: -; DNA: TGTGCCAGCAGCTTAGGGGTCGGCGGGAGGGCCGGAGATACGCAGTATTTT; CDR3: CASSLGVGGRAGDTQYF
J: TRBJ2-3; length: 18; D: TRBD2; V: TRBV6-1; size: medium-sized; DNA: TGTGCCAGCTCCCTAGCGGGGGGGCCTGGTCGGGTCACAGATACGCAGTATTTT; CDR3: CASSLAGGPGRVTDTQYF
J: TRBJ2-3; length: 14; D: TRBD2; V: TRBV7-3; size: few; DNA: TGTGCCAGCAGCTCAGGGACTAGCGTGGATACGCAGTATTTT; CDR3: CASSSGTSVDTQYF
J: TRBJ2-3; length: 14; D: TRBD2; V: TRBV6-4; size: many; DNA: TGTGCCAGCAGTGAGCGGGGGGGCACAGATACGCAGTATTTT; CDR3: CASSERGGTDTQYF
J: TRBJ2-1; length: 15; D: -; V: TRBV25-1; size: many; DNA: TGTGCCAGCAAGCGGACTGGAGGCTCCTACAATGAGCAGTTCTTC; CDR3: CASKRTGGSYNEQFF
J: TRBJ2-3; length: 13; D: TRBD2; V: TRBV6-1; size: -; DNA: TGTGCCAGCATAGCGGGGGGGGCAGATACGCAGTATTTT; CDR3: CASIAGGADTQYF
J: TRBJ1-2; length: 13; D: -; V: TRBV6-1; size: many; DNA: TGTGCCAGCAGTGAACTTGGCGGAACGACTAGCACCTTC; CDR3: CASSELGGTTSTF
J: TRBJ2-5; length: 17; D: -; V: TRBV4-1; size: -; DNA: TGCGCCAGCAGCCAACGATCTCAGGGCTCTATGGGAGAGACCCAGTACTTC; CDR3: CASSQRSQGSMGETQYF
J: TRBJ2-2; length: 14; D: TRBD1; V: TRBV7-9; size: few; DNA: TGTGCCAGCAGCGTGGGACAGATCACCGGGGAGCTGTTTTTT; CDR3: CASSVGQITGELFF
J: TRBJ1-2; length: 14; D: -; V: TRBV6-8; size: -; DNA: TGTGCCAGCAGAACCCTTGGGCAGGACTATGGCTACACCTTC; CDR3: CASRTLGQDYGYTF
J: TRBJ2-1; length: 14; D: -; V: TRBV11-2; size: few; DNA: TGTGCCAGCAGCTTAGAGGTGGACTCCTACGAGCAGTTCTTC; CDR3: CASSLEVDSYEQFF
J: TRBJ2-5; length: 15; D: -; V: TRBV6-6; size: few; DNA: TGTGCCAGCAGTTACTCAGGGGGGCGAAAAGAGACCCAGTACTTC; CDR3: CASSYSGGRKETQYF
J: TRBJ2-1; length: 16; D: -; V: TRBV7-2; size: many; DNA: TGTGCCAGCAGCTACCGCGGGGCCGGAGCCAAAAACATTCAGTTCTTC; CDR3: CASSYRGAGAKNIQFF
J: TRBJ2-1; length: 15; D: -; V: TRBV7-2; size: medium-sized; DNA: TGTGCCAGCAGCCGTAGGGGGAGGATCGAAGAGACCCAGTTCTTC; CDR3: CASSRRGRIEETQFF
J: TRBJ2-3; length: 15; D: -; V: TRBV7-2; size: hyperexpanded; DNA: TGTGCCAGCAGCTTAGACAGCGGAGGCACAGATACGCAGTATTTT; CDR3: CASSLDSGGTDTQYF
J: TRBJ2-3; length: 19; D: TRBD1; V: TRBV6-1; size: large; DNA: TGTGCCAGCAGTTCTCTGACAGTCCCAGGGGGTCTTAGCACAGATACGCAGTATTTT; CDR3: CASSSLTVPGGLSTDTQYF
J: TRBJ2-1; length: 15; D: -; V: TRBV4-3; size: -; DNA: TGCGCCAGCAGCCAAGATCCGGGGTACCACAATGAGCAGTTCTTC; CDR3: CASSQDPGYHNEQFF
J: TRBJ2-4; length: 18; D: -; V: TRBV12-3/TRBV12-4; size: -; DNA: TGTGCCAGCAGTTTAAACCCCACTCTGGGGGGTTCCAAAAACATTCAGTACTTC; CDR3: CASSLNPTLGGSKNIQYF
J: TRBJ2-3; length: 12; D: -; V: TRBV4-1; size: -; DNA: TGCGCCAGCAGCCACCATACAGATACGCAGTATTTT; CDR3: CASSHHTDTQYF
J: TRBJ2-4; length: 14; D: -; V: TRBV7-2; size: many; DNA: TGTGCCAGCAGCTTAGCGGGAGCTAAAAACATTCAGTACTTC; CDR3: CASSLAGAKNIQYF
J: TRBJ2-3; length: 14; D: TRBD2; V: TRBV7-3; size: many; DNA: TGTGCCAGCAGCCCAGCGGGAGCGGTAGATACGCAGTATTTT; CDR3: CASSPAGAVDTQYF
J: TRBJ1-2; length: 16; D: -; V: TRBV6-9; size: few; DNA: TGTGCCAGCAGTTACGACATCGTTCCGAGCGCCTATGGCTACACCTTC; CDR3: CASSYDIVPSAYGYTF
J: TRBJ2-5; length: 18; D: -; V: TRBV5-6; size: -; DNA: TGTGCCAGCAGCTTCCGGTTACCGGGCCCCGCCGCCTACAATGAGCAGTACTTC; CDR3: CASSFRLPGPAAYNEQYF
J: TRBJ2-3; length: 17; D: -; V: TRBV12-3/TRBV12-4; size: many; DNA: TGTGCCAGCAGCCAGCCAACACAAGGGGGTTCTGGAGATACGCAGTATTTT; CDR3: CASSQPTQGGSGDTQYF
J: TRBJ2-5; length: 14; D: -; V: TRBV10-2; size: -; DNA: TGCGCCAGCAGTGCCTACGGCGTTCGAGAGACCCAGTACTTC; CDR3: CASSAYGVRETQYF
J: TRBJ2-1; length: 14; D: -; V: TRBV7-8; size: many; DNA: TGTGCCAGCAGCTCCCCGGAAGGGTTTCCCGAGCAGTTCTTC; CDR3: CASSSPEGFPEQFF
J: TRBJ1-1; length: 13; D: -; V: TRBV12-5; size: few; DNA: TGTGCTAGTGGTTTGACTGGAGGGGCTGAAGCTTTCTTT; CDR3: CASGLTGGAEAFF
J: TRBJ2-1; length: 15; D: -; V: TRBV6-2/TRBV6-3; size: -; DNA: TGTGCCAGCAGCCACAGGGCAGAGGTATCCTACGAGCAGTTCTTC; CDR3: CASSHRAEVSYEQFF
J: TRBJ2-2; length: 15; D: -; V: TRBV11-3; size: few; DNA: TGTGCCAGCAGCGAACCGGGCCGCGGGGCCGGGGAGCTGTTTTTT; CDR3: CASSEPGRGAGELFF
J: TRBJ2-5; length: 15; D: -; V: TRBV27; size: -; DNA: TGTGCCAGCAGTTTGGGGCGGGGCCTACAAGAGACCCAGTACTTC; CDR3: CASSLGRGLQETQYF
J: TRBJ2-1; length: 15; D: -; V: TRBV6-1; size: -; DNA: TGTGCCAGCAGTTATTACTTGGGGGGCGCCTACGAGCAGTTCTTC; CDR3: CASSYYLGGAYEQFF
J: TRBJ2-7; length: 18; D: TRBD2; V: TRBV6-1; size: -; DNA: TGTGCCAGCAGTGAATCGCCAGCGGGGGCCATCAACTCCTACGAGCAGTACTTC; CDR3: CASSESPAGAINSYEQYF
J: TRBJ1-1; length: 15; D: -; V: TRBV7-2; size: many; DNA: TGTGCCAGCAGCCTTTACGGAGGGGCTGACACTGAAGCTTTCTTT; CDR3: CASSLYGGADTEAFF
J: TRBJ2-1; length: 14; D: -; V: TRBV6-1; size: -; DNA: TGTGCCAGCAGTGATCAGTTGGAGCGGGATGAGCAGTTCTTC; CDR3: CASSDQLERDEQFF
J: TRBJ2-7; length: 17; D: TRBD2; V: TRBV11-2; size: many; DNA: TGTGCCAGCAGCTTAGGGTTAGGGACTAGGACCTACAATGAGCAGTACTTC; CDR3: CASSLGLGTRTYNEQYF
J: TRBJ2-7; length: 15; D: -; V: TRBV4-3; size: -; DNA: TGCGCCAGCAGCCAAAGGGGGGGCAGGTCCTACGAGCAGTACTTC; CDR3: CASSQRGGRSYEQYF
J: TRBJ2-2; length: 12; D: -; V: TRBV7-6; size: -; DNA: TGTGCCAGCAGCTTCCCCACCGGGGAGCTGTTTTTT; CDR3: CASSFPTGELFF
J: TRBJ2-7; length: 16; D: -; V: TRBV4-1; size: -; DNA: TGCGCCAGCAGCCAAGAAGGACTCGTCTCCCGCTACGAGCAGTACTTC; CDR3: CASSQEGLVSRYEQYF
J: TRBJ2-1; length: 13; D: -; V: TRBV27; size: -; DNA: TGTGCCAGCAGTTTTGGCAACCAAGAGACCCAGTTCTTC; CDR3: CASSFGNQETQFF